A single TCR beta chain is shown here with its context. This entry comes from a study of blood T cell repertoires in COVID-19. The wider study: Samples representing acute and convalescent COVID-19 were sourced from the United States, Italy and Spain. PBMCs, B-cell-depleted T cells, or T cells were the source of the cDNA or gDNA that made up the material.

Germline loops: CDR1 SNHLY, CDR2 FYNNEI. V shed 6 bases and J 5 bases; nucleotides not matched to a gene: 9. This CDR3 contains 15 residues. Authors' processing steps: Amplified reference gene primers provided the basis for estimating nucleated cell counts. Sequencing was performed with immunoSEQ multiplex PCR; in TCRdb, only in-frame clones are kept and a portion is missing. That table is the source of V, J and clone size, and D and trimming were worked out from the DNA. In the table there are about 260,000 clones, about 86% of which are singletons. Sample: peripheral blood. This TCR came from a man aged 25-45 years with active or convalescent COVID-19. This chain connects TRBV2 to TRBJ1-3; 8 nucleotides agree with TRBD1. The CDR3 spells CASRRGTGERNTIYF. Written as DNA, the CDR3 is TGTGCCAGCAGGAGAGGGACAGGCGAACGAAACACCATATATTTT. The full variable domain, rest sourced from reference TRBV2 and TRBJ1-3, is EPEVTQTPSHQVTQMGQEVILRCVPISNHLYFYWYRQILGQKVEFLVSFYNNEISEKSEIFDDQFSVERPDGSNFTLKIRSTKLEDSAMYFCASRRGTGERNTIYFGEGSWLTVV.